What follows is one TCR beta chain and its context. No antigen is known for it. V shed 7 bases and J shed 12 bases, with 13 bases lying between them. The CDR3 length is 11 residues. This sample is part of a study of T cell responses to AZD1222 COVID-19 vaccine. Study-level results: White British ancestry dominated among donors, who included more females, and clonal diversity was possibly underestimated. Nearly half of the spike-specific TCRs reportedly recognize variant regions that carry no mutations.

Method: immunoSEQ multiplex PCR; TCRdb's copy keeps in-frame clones and lacks some. This sample has 150,000 to 200,000 clones, with around 90% found just once. The specimen comprised peripheral blood, sampled on day 0 of AZD1222 vaccination. This chain uses TRBV12-3 or TRBV12-4 with TRBJ2-1; possible D gene TRBD1, 6 bases. This TCR was recovered from an adult in good health. As DNA, the CDR3 is TGTGCCAGCACCCTGGACAGCCCGCAGTTCTTC. Its translation: CASTLDSPQFF.